Included here is one T cell receptor (beta chain) sequence, with context. The antigen remains undetermined. These data originate in a study of graft-versus-host responses after intestinal transplantation. Turning to the study itself: Transplant types were multivisceral, liver-intestinal, or isolated intestinal. Study results and caveats: Detected in recipient marrow were GvH clones, some of which were first observed in ileum or blood. Researchers found peak circulating GvH clone levels linked to early post-transplant HvG declines.

Here immunoSEQ multiplex PCR was the method, and the copy in TCRdb shows in-frame clones only, minus some. The sample includes approximately 100,000 clones, roughly 90% seen only once; the top ten take roughly 1%. The CDR3 is made up of 15 amino acids. Germline CDR1 GTSNPN, CDR2 SVGIG (reference sequence). The germline V and J ends were trimmed by 0 bases and 1 base, with 12 bases remaining between them. The chain is built from TRBV30 and TRBJ2-5, with D possibly matching TRBD2 (6 bases). This receptor was obtained from a human donor who received an intestinal transplant. Source: unstimulated CD4+ T cells sorted from spleen or lymph node cells, taken before intestinal transplant. The CDR3 region has the DNA TGTGCCTGGAGTGTAGCGGGCAGGACCCAAGAGACCCAGTACTTC. As protein: CAWSVAGRTQETQYF.